The 18 T cell receptor beta chains reported below all come from one sample, sequenced in a study of T cells after yellow fever vaccination. TCRdb fed the 5' RACE reads into MiXCR, producing one record per CDR3 protein. Of approximately 260,000 distinct CDR3 sequences listed, 5.2% are singletons. The source material was CD4+ T cells sorted from PBMCs, sampled on the day of the yellow fever booster vaccination. These receptors originate from a man between 18 and 29 years old who received the YFV17D yellow fever vaccine.

This clonotype was picked up many times. The V and J genes are TRBV12-3 or TRBV12-4 and TRBJ2-3; tentative D call: TRBD2 (5 bases). Between the trimmed V and J ends, which lost 8 bases and 7 bases, there was a span of 19 bases. The CDR3 has 14 residues. The CDR3 spells CASGRRRSDYTQYF. The CDR3 DNA reads TGTGCCAGCGGGCGAAGGAGGAGCGATTATACGCAGTATTTT.

Only a few counts were recorded for this clonotype. The junction does not match germline at one end; this may be a read error. The chain joins TRBV7-7 to TRBJ1-4; D is undetermined. Germline V gene sequence: CDR1 SSHAT, CDR2 FNYEAQ (reference sequence). This CDR3 spans 13 amino acids. CDR3 in DNA: TGTGCTAGCAGCGCCCAGTCAGTCGAAAAACTGTTTTTT. Its protein product is CASSAQSVEKLFF. The full variable domain, with the rest looked up from reference TRBV7-7 and TRBJ1-4, is GAGVSQSPRYKVTKRGQDVTLRCDPISSHATLYWYQQALGQGPEFLTYFNYEAQPDKSGLPSDRFSAERPEGSISTLTIQRTEQRDSAMYRCASSAQSVEKLFFGSGTQLSVL.

This clonotype was seen more than once but under ten times. The V call is TRBV7-2, the J call TRBJ2-5; a weak D match, TRBD1 (6 bases). The CDR3 spans 14 residues. V was shortened by 6 bases and J by 1 base, with 12 bases between the two germline ends. Germline V gene data show CDR1 as SGHTA and CDR2 as FQGNSA. CDR3 residues: CASSGQGPQETQYF. The DNA of the CDR3 is TGTGCCAGCAGTGGTCAGGGGCCCCAAGAGACCCAGTACTTC.

The genes are TRBV7-2 and TRBJ2-2, with D possibly TRBD1 on 6 matching bases. V lost 6 bases to trimming and J lost 6 bases, with 14 bases between them. The CDR3 runs to 14 residues. Looked up from germline, CDR1 is SGHTA and CDR2 is FQGNSA. This CDR3 is CASRTYRESGELFF. For the CDR3, the DNA is TGTGCCAGCAGGACGTACAGGGAGTCCGGGGAGCTGTTTTTT.

This clonotype came up many times. The J gene is TRBJ1-5, the V gene TRBV24-1; 8 bases are shared with TRBD1. CDR1 and CDR2 (germline): KGHDR, SFDVKD. The CDR3 sequence is 14 residues long. V was pared by 7 bases and J by 5 bases, with 6 bases of the junction left unmatched. CDR3 amino acids: CATSDRGADQPQHF. DNA for the CDR3: TGTGCCACCAGCGACAGGGGTGCGGATCAGCCCCAGCATTTT.

There are a few counts of this clonotype. The chain has TRBV29-1 and TRBJ1-1, with 8 positions matching TRBD1. Per germline, CDR1 SQVTM and CDR2 ANQGSEA. Losses at the gene ends were 7 bases for V and 0 bases for J; bases not matched to a gene: 1. This CDR3 contains 12 residues. The CDR3 sequence is CSATGVNTEAFF. CDR3 DNA: TGCAGCGCGACAGGGGTGAACACTGAAGCTTTCTTT.

This sequence joins TRBV7-3 and TRBJ2-2; D is undetermined. Germline-derived CDR1 and CDR2 are SGHTA and FQGTGA. The CDR3 has 16 amino acids. V gave up 2 bases and J gave up 3 bases, with 13 bases separating them. CDR3 DNA sequence: TGTGCCAGCAGCTTATCCCCACGCACCCACACCGGGGAGCTGTTTTTT. It yields the protein CASSLSPRTHTGELFF.

The V call is TRBV12-3 or TRBV12-4, the J call TRBJ2-5; 12 nucleotides agree with TRBD1. V shed 8 bases and J 4 bases; nucleotides not matched to a gene: 8. CDR3 size: 15 residues. The CDR3 is CASGGTGGVPETQYF. In DNA, the CDR3 is TGTGCCAGCGGGGGGACAGGGGGCGTGCCAGAGACCCAGTACTTC.

The J gene is TRBJ2-7, the V gene TRBV7-3; weak D call: TRBD1 (7 bases). The germline CDR1 and CDR2 sequences are SGHTA and FQGTGA. The CDR3 has 13 residues. Between the trimmed V and J ends, which lost 4 bases and 5 bases, there was a span of 12 bases. CDR3 amino acids: CASSSDREDEQYV. As DNA, the CDR3 is TGTGCCAGCAGCTCAGACAGGGAGGACGAGCAGTACGTC.

The rearrangement uses TRBV10-3 and TRBJ1-2, with 11 bases fitting TRBD1. CDR3 length: 18 residues. Germline loops: CDR1 ENHRY, CDR2 SYGVKD. V lost 0 bases to trimming and J lost 8 bases; unmatched junction nucleotides: 14. The CDR3 nucleotides read TGTGCCATCAGTGAGTCGAGTGGGACAGGGGGGCAGCTGCACGGCTACACCTTC. Protein product: CAISESSGTGGQLHGYTF.

As regards this clonotype: Relative to the germline gene, one junction end is altered; a read error may explain this. This rearrangement joins TRBV20-1 to TRBJ2-5; D uncertain. Per the germline V gene, CDR1 is DFQATT and CDR2 is SNEGSKA (reference sequence). The CDR3 has 13 residues. CDR3 protein: CSARWSAQGTQYF. The CDR3 DNA sequence: TGCAGTGCTAGATGGTCCGCCCAAGGGACCCAGTACTTC.

This clonotype was counted ten times or more. V and J are TRBV5-6 and TRBJ1-5; TRBD1 matches 7 bases. Germline CDR1 SGHDT, CDR2 YYEEEE. CDR3 size: 14 residues. The junction had 8 bases not matched to a gene; V was cut back by 4 bases and J by 7 bases. The CDR3 reads CASSPTGPGQPQHF. In nucleotides, the CDR3 is TGTGCCAGCAGCCCGACAGGGCCGGGGCAGCCCCAGCATTTT.

This clonotype was observed many times. The rearrangement uses TRBV6-2 or TRBV6-3 and TRBJ2-7; 10 bases agree with TRBD2. Germline values: CDR1 MNHEY, CDR2 SVGEGT. This CDR3 is 15 amino acids long. Trimming cost V 5 bases and J 2 bases; bases outside gene matches: 6. CDR3 DNA: TGTGCCAGCAGTCACCCCAGCGGGGGGGCCTACGAGCAGTACTTC. Protein: CASSHPSGGAYEQYF.

The chain recombines TRBV9 with TRBJ2-7; 7 bases line up with TRBD2. Trimming took 0 bases from V and 5 from J; bases not matched to a gene: 8. The CDR3 is 15 residues long. Per the germline V gene, CDR1 is SGDLS and CDR2 is YYNGEE. CDR3 nucleotide sequence: TGTGCCAGCAGCGTAGATTTGGCGGGGAGGGACGAGCAGTACTTC. It yields the protein CASSVDLAGRDEQYF.

This clonotype occurred many times. The genes are TRBV7-9 and TRBJ2-7; 9 bases map to TRBD1. Unmatched junction bases numbered 5, after V lost 2 bases and J lost 9 bases. The germline CDR1 and CDR2 sequences are SEHNR and FQNEAQ (reference sequence). CDR3 size: 13 residues. In nucleotides, the CDR3 is TGTGCCAGCAGCTTATCGGGACAGGGACGGCAGTACGTC. Translation gives CASSLSGQGRQYV.

A few counts support this clonotype. This chain joins TRBV6-2 or TRBV6-3 and TRBJ1-5; D not certain. V dropped 8 bases and J dropped 10 bases, with 9 bases sitting between them. This CDR3 is 10 amino acids long. Germline CDR1 and CDR2: MNHEY and SVGEGT. The CDR3 DNA is TGTGCCAGCGGGAGGCGCCCCCAGCATTTT. This sequence encodes CASGRRPQHF.

This clonotype was counted at least ten times. The CDR3 here is CASSPHEISYEQYV. CDR3 sequence (DNA): TGTGCCAGCAGCCCCCACGAAATTTCCTACGAGCAGTACGTC. This chain uses TRBV7-8 with TRBJ2-7; no clear D. Looked up from germline, CDR1 is SGHVS and CDR2 is FQNEAQ. The CDR3 runs 14 residues. The V and J ends lost 5 bases and 1 base respectively, with 12 bases between them.

The chain combines TRBV5-1 with TRBJ1-2; TRBD1 might be the D (5 bases). Trimming pared 1 base from V and 3 bases from J, leaving 13 bases between. Per germline, CDR1 SGHRS and CDR2 YFSETQ. CDR3 size: 15 residues. The CDR3 bases are TGCGCCAGCAGCTTGCTTCCGACAGCCGACTATGGCTACACCTTC. As protein: CASSLLPTADYGYTF.